The clone carrying this T cell receptor beta chain appeared a few times. V was cut by 6 bases and J by 6 bases, with 9 bases left in between. CDR3 size: 11 residues. The germline V gene has CDR1 DFQATT and CDR2 SNEGSKA (reference sequence). This entry comes from a study of shared clonotypes between healthy human individuals. TCRdb's table, derived via immunoSEQ multiplex PCR, lists solely in-frame clones and lacks some. Counted here are roughly 1 million clones, around 82% occurring once; the ten biggest clones make up more than 0.45%. Specimen: memory CD4+ T cells from PBMCs. Subset of the sample: CD45RA-negative fraction. The clonotype originates from a man aged 18 to 29 in good health. Some clones in this sample may be carry-over from other donors' samples. This chain uses TRBV20-1 with TRBJ2-1; unclear D gene. The CDR3 spells CSAPTANEQFF. The CDR3 nucleotides read TGCAGTGCACCTACAGCCAATGAGCAGTTCTTC.